This T cell receptor beta chain came from a study of blood T cell repertoires in COVID-19. Trimming took off 7 bases at V and 2 bases at J, with 17 bases between the two ends. CDR1 is MDHEN, CDR2 SYDVKM, per germline. There are 15 residues in the CDR3. This clone was found a few times. In the study's own analysis: Amplified reference gene primers provided the basis for estimating nucleated cell counts. Profiling relied on immunoSEQ multiplex PCR, and the TCRdb table lists in-frame clones only, not all of them. From that table come the V and J calls and clone size; the DNA was used to work out D and trimming. This table holds about 210,000 clones, approximately 88% found once.

The sample consisted of PBMCs or T cells enriched from blood (not recorded which). This chain connects TRBV28 to TRBJ1-2; TRBD1 might be the D (6 bases). The sequence came from a woman between 40 and 50 years old with acute COVID-19. The CDR3 reads CASTSSEGGNYGYTF. In DNA, the CDR3 is TGTGCCAGCACCTCCTCGGAGGGGGGGAACTATGGCTACACCTTC.